Sequencing of this T cell receptor beta chain was carried out in a study of blood T cell repertoires in COVID-19. CDR1 is LNHDA, CDR2 SQIVND, per germline (reference sequence). V lost 5 bases and J lost 6; bases outside the gene matches: 7. This CDR3 has 14 amino acids. Repertoires were generated with immunoSEQ multiplex PCR, while TCRdb's copy carries only in-frame clones and drops some. This sample has 65,000 to 80,000 clones; more than 75% occur once, and the top ten carry about 8.9%. Sequenced: peripheral blood. The V gene is TRBV19, the J gene TRBJ1-5, with 7 bases fitting TRBD1. This clonotype was sampled from a human donor in a cohort sampled during active COVID-19. CDR3 amino acids: CASSRTGVGQPQHF. The CDR3 DNA follows: TGTGCCAGTAGTCGTACAGGGGTGGGTCAGCCCCAGCATTTT.